These 6 T cell receptor beta chains were sequenced from one sample in a study of blood T cells in healthy people across ages. The authors ran a second PCR of about 7 to 11 cycles using a sample-barcoded 5' primer and a J-beta primer mix. Via MiXCR, TCRdb re-called the 5' RACE reads, giving one row per CDR3 protein. The sample holds more than 1,000,000 distinct CDR3 sequences, about 23% seen once. This same sample was also taken into another study, of T cells of mothers and their children.

Sequencing was done on a sample of blood. These receptors all stem from a girl aged 2 to 9 in good health.

In its sample, this clonotype was seen a few times. J is TRBJ2-5 and V is TRBV12-3 or TRBV12-4; D ambiguous. The DNA end favors TRBJ2-7, so the J call may be wrong. The CDR3 spans 12 residues. The CDR3 protein is CASSPLVYEQYF. The DNA of the CDR3 is TGTGCCAGCAGTCCCCTGGTCTACGAGCAGTACTTC.

In its sample, this clonotype was seen many times. This chain uses TRBV4-1 with TRBJ2-5; 7 nucleotides align to TRBD1. V shed 2 bases and J 5 bases; nucleotides not matched to a gene: 8. CDR3 size: 15 residues. The germline V gene encodes CDR1 MGHRA and CDR2 YSYEKL. The CDR3 region is CASSQRDSAGETQYF. DNA of the CDR3: TGCGCCAGCAGCCAAAGGGACAGTGCTGGGGAGACCCAGTACTTC.

The V call is TRBV29-1, the J call TRBJ2-3, with D tentatively TRBD2 (5 bases). The CDR3 runs to 17 residues. V lost 3 bases and J 2 bases, leaving 21 bases between the germline ends. Germline values: CDR1 SQVTM, CDR2 ANQGSEA. The CDR3 region is CSVEIGSASRFTDTQYF. DNA for the CDR3: TGCAGCGTTGAGATTGGGTCGGCTAGCAGATTCACAGATACGCAGTATTTT.

Only a few counts were recorded for this clonotype. The V and J genes are TRBV28 and TRBJ2-1; D possibly corresponds to TRBD2 (6 bases). V lost 3 bases, J lost 8 bases, and 14 bases lay in between. The CDR3 sequence is 14 residues long. CDR1 MDHEN and CDR2 SYDVKM come from the germline V gene. This CDR3 is CASSLILAMDEQFF. The CDR3 DNA sequence: TGTGCCAGCAGTTTGATCCTAGCGATGGATGAGCAGTTCTTC.

This clonotype was observed a handful of times. The junction differs from germline at one of its ends, possibly a read error. The V call is TRBV6-2 or TRBV6-3, the J call TRBJ1-6; D gene ambiguous. Germline CDR1 and CDR2: MNHEY and SVGEGT. The CDR3 consists of 14 residues. The CDR3 protein is CASSWELKDSPPHF. The CDR3 coding sequence is TGTGCCAGCAGTTGGGAACTGAAGGATTCACCCCCCCACTTT.

As for this clonotype: The conserved phenylalanine or tryptophan is not found at the CDR3 terminus, so this likely reflects a read error. This chain connects TRBV10-3 to TRBJ1-2; 7 bases map to TRBD1. This CDR3 has 14 residues. Germline-derived CDR1 and CDR2 are ENHRY and SYGVKD. V was clipped by 0 bases and J by 6 bases; unmatched bases: 4. The CDR3 is CAISESRQGNGYTV. The CDR3 DNA reads as TGTGCCATCAGTGAGTCGCGACAGGGCAATGGCTACACCGTC.